This T cell receptor beta chain was recorded in a study of blood T cell repertoires in COVID-19. The sample holds one count of this clone. V dropped 2 bases and J dropped 4 bases, with 18 bases sitting between them. Germline CDR1 is MNHEY and CDR2 is SVGEGT. The CDR3 extends over 16 amino acids. TCRdb's table, derived via immunoSEQ multiplex PCR, lists solely in-frame clones and lacks some. The sample holds about 260,000 clones, roughly 90% seen once. Sequencing was performed on peripheral blood. This sequence was found in a human donor in a cohort sampled during active COVID-19. The chain links TRBV6-2 or TRBV6-3 to TRBJ2-7; perhaps TRBD2 as D (6 bases). CDR3 region: CASSYGEGGSGYEQYF. As DNA, the CDR3 is TGTGCCAGCAGTTACGGAGAGGGTGGTAGCGGTTACGAGCAGTACTTC.